The T cell receptor (beta chain) described here comes from a study of T cell clonotyping in hematopoietic cell transplantation. Study outcomes and limitations: Pathologically expanded recipient clonotypes increased progressively from day 30 to day 180 as diversity fell. Cells were unsorted, so CD4 and CD8 contributions were not separated.

With 2 bases clipped from V and 5 bases from J, the junction kept 3 bases outside the gene matches. Germline-derived CDR1 and CDR2 are SGHNT and YYREEE (reference sequence). The CDR3 is made up of 13 amino acids. Assay used: immunoSEQ multiplex PCR; TCRdb lists only in-frame clones, some missing. The table includes more than 10,000 clones, approximately 67% detected once. Comment on this clone: The antigen is unknown.

Here the sequenced sample was peripheral blood mononuclear cells, taken 180 days after allogeneic stem cell transplant. The chain has TRBV5-4 and TRBJ1-2; TRBD1 agrees at 7 bases. The receptor was derived from a male patient in his sixties or seventies who had an allogeneic stem cell transplant from an unrelated donor, so the T cells may come from the graft donor. Some clones in this sample may be carry-over from other donors' samples. CDR3 DNA: TGTGCCAGCAGCTTAGGACAGGTTTATGGCTACACCTTC. This codes for CASSLGQVYGYTF.